This record looks at one T cell receptor (beta chain) sequence and its context. Its antigen is undetermined. The data were produced by immunoSEQ multiplex PCR, yet TCRdb's version contains in-frame clones alone and is incomplete. This sample has about 29,000 clones; under 80% occur once, and the top ten carry 25% to 35%. This CDR3 is built from 15 residues. Trimming cost V 3 bases and J 3 bases, with 13 bases left between them. CDR1 SGHRS and CDR2 YFSETQ come from the germline V gene. This entry is derived from a study of OX40 agonist ivuxolimab in advanced cancers. Across the whole study: The dose of intravenous ivuxolimab that patients received every 2 weeks ranged from 0.01 to 10 mg/kg. Patients in dose escalation had liver, melanoma, kidney or head and neck cancers. Prior therapy, whether anti-PD-1, anti-PD-L1 or anti-CTLA-4, was allowed, and 30% to 40% had some. Overall study results and limits: The specificity for antigen of the expanded peripheral T cells was not determined.

This sequence was found in an adult with an advanced solid tumor such as melanoma, head and neck, liver or kidney cancer. The chain couples TRBV5-1 to TRBJ1-5; the D gene is possibly TRBD1 (6 bases). The sample here was CD4+ or CD8+ T cells sorted from blood, taken in a trial of the OX40 agonist ivuxolimab. CDR3 DNA: TGCGCCAGCAGCTGGTCGGACAGCTTCAATCAGCCCCAGCATTTT. Its translation: CASSWSDSFNQPQHF.